Each of the 14 T cell receptor beta chains below was sequenced from the same sample in a study of T cell responses to AZD1222 COVID-19 vaccine. The data were produced by immunoSEQ multiplex PCR, yet TCRdb's version contains in-frame clones alone and is incomplete. The table has roughly 200,000 clones, approximately 90% seen once. Sequences were derived from peripheral blood, sampled 28 days after the second AZD1222 dose. These receptors all stem from an adult who received the AZD1222 COVID-19 vaccine.

The chain joins TRBV3-1 (or the pseudogene TRBV3-2) to TRBJ2-1, with 7 bases fitting TRBD1. The CDR3 loop spans 15 amino acids. Trimming cost V 6 bases and J 7 bases; bases outside gene matches: 12. Looked up from germline, CDR1 is LGHDT and CDR2 is YNNKEL (reference sequence). This CDR3 reads CASRPKLGRGNEQFF. The CDR3 nucleotides are TGTGCCAGCAGGCCCAAACTCGGCAGGGGGAATGAGCAGTTCTTC.

This clone was counted between two and nine times. The V call is TRBV19, the J call TRBJ1-1, with D unresolved. The CDR3 extends over 12 amino acids. Germline-derived CDR1 and CDR2 are LNHDA and SQIVND (reference sequence). V lost 6 bases and J lost 4, with 9 bases in between. DNA of the CDR3: TGTGCCAGTAGGGAGGGAGGCACTGAAGCTTTCTTT. Its protein is CASREGGTEAFF.

The chain combines TRBV6-5 with TRBJ2-7, with 8 bases that match TRBD2. Germline CDR1 reads MNHEY; CDR2 reads SVGAGI. CDR3 length equals 15 residues. V lost 7 bases, J lost 2 bases, and 10 bases stayed unmatched. The DNA for the CDR3 is TGTGCCAGCAAGTTGGGAGCGGGAGAGACCTACGAGCAGTACTTC. It is translated as CASKLGAGETYEQYF.

The rearrangement uses TRBV18 and TRBJ1-5; TRBD1 agrees at 9 bases. Germline V gene lookup returns CDR1 KGHSH and CDR2 LQKENI. The CDR3 runs 17 residues. The J segment lost 2 bases and the V segment lost 3 bases, leaving 8 bases of the junction unmatched. The CDR3 loop is CASSPDLGTGRNQPQHF. The DNA of the CDR3 is TGTGCCAGCTCACCCGACCTTGGGACAGGGCGCAATCAGCCCCAGCATTTT.

This rearrangement joins TRBV29-1 to TRBJ2-2; no clear D. The V gene lost 7 bases and the J gene lost 5 bases, with 8 bases spanning the gap. This CDR3 is 11 amino acids long. Looked up from germline, CDR1 is SQVTM and CDR2 is ANQGSEA. The DNA of the CDR3 is TGCAGCGCCTCAGCAACCGGGGAGCTGTTTTTT. This codes for CSASATGELFF.

V gene TRBV15 combines with J gene TRBJ1-1; D is possibly TRBD1 (5 bases). V gave up 0 bases and J gave up 6 bases, with 11 bases separating them. The germline V gene encodes CDR1 LNHNV and CDR2 YYDKDF (reference sequence). The CDR3 is made up of 14 amino acids. CDR3 region: CATSREGQRAEAFF. The CDR3 DNA reads as TGTGCCACCAGCAGAGAGGGGCAGAGGGCTGAAGCTTTCTTT.

This chain uses TRBV6-5 with TRBJ2-3; 14 nucleotides align to TRBD2. CDR3 size: 15 residues. Trimming removed 2 bases from V and 5 bases from J; junction bases left unmatched: 0. The V gene's germline CDR1 is MNHEY and CDR2 SVGAGI. The CDR3 sequence is CASSYGLAGGDTQYF. The CDR3 DNA sequence: TGTGCCAGCAGTTACGGACTAGCGGGAGGAGATACGCAGTATTTT.

This chain connects TRBV7-2 to TRBJ2-7; D not certain. Trimming removed 1 base at V and 0 bases at J, with 10 bases between. The germline CDR1 and CDR2 sequences are SGHTA and FQGNSA. The CDR3 totals 15 residues. Here the CDR3 reads CASSLEGISSYEQYF. The CDR3 DNA reads as TGTGCCAGCAGCTTAGAAGGGATCAGCTCCTACGAGCAGTACTTC.

This chain connects TRBV19 to TRBJ1-1; 8 positions agree with TRBD1. This CDR3 comprises 15 residues. Trimming removed 2 bases from V and 3 bases from J; junction bases left unmatched: 5. Germline loops: CDR1 LNHDA, CDR2 SQIVND (reference sequence). The CDR3 sequence: CASSITGGLDTEAFF. In DNA, the CDR3 is TGTGCCAGTAGTATAACAGGGGGATTGGACACTGAAGCTTTCTTT.

This rearrangement joins TRBV4-1 to TRBJ2-7; a possible D gene is TRBD2 (7 bases). V lost 4 bases to trimming and J lost 2 bases, with 21 bases between them. In germline, CDR1 is MGHRA, CDR2 YSYEKL. The CDR3 sequence is 17 residues long. The CDR3 coding sequence is TGCGCCAGCAGCCTAAGCTCGATCAGGGGAGGGGCCTACGAGCAGTACTTC. Protein product: CASSLSSIRGGAYEQYF.

The CDR3 DNA sequence: TGTGCCAGCAGGACCTTCGGGACAGGGGAATCCGGGGCCAACGTCCTGACTTTC. This codes for CASRTFGTGESGANVLTF. V usage is TRBV7-9 and J usage is TRBJ2-6; 10 bases agree with TRBD1. The CDR3 runs 18 residues. V shed 6 bases, J shed 4 bases, and the junction held 12 bases outside the gene matches. Germline V gene data show CDR1 as SEHNR and CDR2 as FQNEAQ (reference sequence).

This rearrangement joins TRBV5-8 to TRBJ1-4; a weak D match, TRBD1 (5 bases). The germline V gene encodes CDR1 SGHTS and CDR2 YDEGEE. The ends were cut back, 3 bases at V and 5 bases at J, with 14 bases in the middle. This CDR3 spans 15 amino acids. The CDR3 nucleotides read TGTGCCAGCAGCTCCATCGGGGGGTGGAATGAAAAACTGTTTTTT. Translated: CASSSIGGWNEKLFF.

The V gene is TRBV3-1 (or the pseudogene TRBV3-2), the J gene TRBJ2-7; D remains unclear. The CDR3 runs 11 residues. Germline assignment: CDR1 LGHDT and CDR2 YNNKEL (reference sequence). The germline V and J ends were trimmed by 2 bases and 1 base, with 0 bases remaining between them. The CDR3 nucleotides are TGTGCCAGCAGCCAATCCTACGAGCAGTACTTC. Amino acids: CASSQSYEQYF.

The chain couples TRBV9 to TRBJ1-2; maybe TRBD1 (6 bases). Germline assignment: CDR1 SGDLS and CDR2 YYNGEE. This CDR3 comprises 10 residues. The V gene lost 6 bases and the J gene lost 10 bases, with 10 bases spanning the gap. The DNA for the CDR3 is TGTGCCAGCACTGGACAGAACTACACCTTC. Residues: CASTGQNYTF.